The present TCR beta chain was sequenced within a study of Graves' ophthalmopathy and Graves' hyperthyroidism. Study-wide results and limits: Also, most clonotypes expanded in the thyroid above 0.001 frequency appeared in blood.

Note on this clonotype: Its specificity is unknown.

TCR beta CDR3 regions were amplified from RNA transcripts. A first-round RT-PCR used HTBI primers, followed by a second-round multiplex PCR. TCRdb passed the multiplex PCR reads through MiXCR, listing each CDR3 protein once. Of 300,000 to 450,000 distinct CDR3 sequences in the sample, about a sixth were seen once. This TCR came from an adult woman with stable Graves' hyperthyroidism. Material: peripheral blood.

The CDR3 reads CASSEGESVSETQYF. The CDR3 coding sequence is TGTGCCAGCAGTGAAGGTGAGAGTGTCTCAGAGACCCAGTACTTC. The rearrangement uses TRBV6-1 and TRBJ2-5; D gene unclear. V lost 1 base, J lost 4 bases, and 13 bases lay in between. Germline values: CDR1 MNHNS, CDR2 SASEGT. The CDR3 totals 15 residues.